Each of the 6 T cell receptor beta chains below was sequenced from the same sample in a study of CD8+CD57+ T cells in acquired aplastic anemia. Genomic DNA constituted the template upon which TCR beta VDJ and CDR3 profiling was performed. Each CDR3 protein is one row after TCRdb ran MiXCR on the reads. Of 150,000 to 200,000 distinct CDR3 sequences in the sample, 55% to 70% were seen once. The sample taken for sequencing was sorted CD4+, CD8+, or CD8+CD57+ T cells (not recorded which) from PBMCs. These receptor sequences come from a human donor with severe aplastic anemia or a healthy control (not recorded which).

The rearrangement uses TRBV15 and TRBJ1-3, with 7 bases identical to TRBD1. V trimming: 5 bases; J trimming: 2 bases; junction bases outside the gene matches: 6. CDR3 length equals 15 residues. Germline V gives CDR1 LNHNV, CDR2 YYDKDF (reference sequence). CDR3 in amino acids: CATSADRDPGNTIYF. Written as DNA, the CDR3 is TGTGCCACCAGCGCAGACAGGGATCCTGGAAACACCATATATTTT.

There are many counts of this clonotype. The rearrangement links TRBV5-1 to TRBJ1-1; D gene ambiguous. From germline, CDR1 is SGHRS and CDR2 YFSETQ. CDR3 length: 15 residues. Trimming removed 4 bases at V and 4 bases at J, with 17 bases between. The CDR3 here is CASSRSRDLGTEAFF. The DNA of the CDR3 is TGCGCCAGCAGCCGGAGTAGAGATTTAGGCACTGAAGCTTTCTTT.

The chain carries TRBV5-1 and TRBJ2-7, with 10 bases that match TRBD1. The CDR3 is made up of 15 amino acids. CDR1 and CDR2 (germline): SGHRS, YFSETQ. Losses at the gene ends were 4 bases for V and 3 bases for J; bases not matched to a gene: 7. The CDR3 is CASSQGQGSLYEQYF. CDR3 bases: TGCGCCAGCAGCCAGGGACAGGGGTCCCTCTACGAGCAGTACTTC.

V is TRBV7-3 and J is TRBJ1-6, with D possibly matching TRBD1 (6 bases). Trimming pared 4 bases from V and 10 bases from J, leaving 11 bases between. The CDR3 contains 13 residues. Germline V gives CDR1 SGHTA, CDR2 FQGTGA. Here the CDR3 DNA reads TGTGCCAGCAGCTGGACAGAGAGATCACCCCTCCACTTT. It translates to CASSWTERSPLHF. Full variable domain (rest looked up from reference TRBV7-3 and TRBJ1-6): GAGVSQTPSNKVTEKGKYVELRCDPISGHTALYWYRQSLGQGPEFLIYFQGTGAADDSGLPNDRFFAVRPEGSVSTLKIQRTERGDSAVYLCASSWTERSPLHFGNGTRLTVT.

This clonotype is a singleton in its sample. CDR3 in amino acids: CASSAGQGEETQYF. The CDR3 region has the DNA TGCGCCAGCAGTGCTGGACAGGGGGAAGAGACCCAGTACTTC. The chain joins TRBV10-1 to TRBJ2-5; 10 bases align to TRBD1. This CDR3 is built from 14 residues. Germline CDR1 WNHNN, CDR2 SYGVQD (reference sequence). After removal of 4 bases from V and 3 bases from J, the junction contained 2 bases not matched to a gene.

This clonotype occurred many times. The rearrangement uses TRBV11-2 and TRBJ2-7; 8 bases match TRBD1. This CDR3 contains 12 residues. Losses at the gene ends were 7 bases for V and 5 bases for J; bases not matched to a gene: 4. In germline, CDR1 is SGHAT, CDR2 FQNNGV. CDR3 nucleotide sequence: TGTGCCAGCACCCTACAGGGGGACGAGCAGTACTTC. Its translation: CASTLQGDEQYF. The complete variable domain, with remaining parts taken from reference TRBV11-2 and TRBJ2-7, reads EAGVAQSPRYKIIEKRQSVAFWCNPISGHATLYWYQQILGQGPKLLIQFQNNGVVDDSQLPKDRFSAERLKGVDSTLKIQPAKLEDSAVYLCASTLQGDEQYFGPGTRLTVT.